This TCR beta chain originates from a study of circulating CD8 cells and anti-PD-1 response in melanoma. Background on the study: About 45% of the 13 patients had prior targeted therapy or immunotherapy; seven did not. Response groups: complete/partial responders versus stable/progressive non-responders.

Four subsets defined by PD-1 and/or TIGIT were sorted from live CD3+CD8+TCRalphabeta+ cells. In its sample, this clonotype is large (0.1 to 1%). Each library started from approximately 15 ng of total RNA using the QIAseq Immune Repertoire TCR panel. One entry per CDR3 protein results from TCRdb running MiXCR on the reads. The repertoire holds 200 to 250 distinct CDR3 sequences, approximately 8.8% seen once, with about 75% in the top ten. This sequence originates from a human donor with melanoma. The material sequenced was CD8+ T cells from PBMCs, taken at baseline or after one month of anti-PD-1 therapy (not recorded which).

Here the CDR3 DNA reads TGCACCAGCAGCCAAGTTGGTTCTAGCGGGCCCACAGATACGCAGTATTTT. Translating gives CTSSQVGSSGPTDTQYF. The chain links TRBV1 to TRBJ2-3; the D call in the table, TRBD2, was not verified against the DNA. TRBV1 is a known pseudogene. The CDR3 spans 17 residues.